The rows below give T cell receptor beta chains drawn from one sample of a study of neurological immune-mediated disorders. TCRdb ran MiXCR on the 5' RACE reads and lists one entry per CDR3 protein. The profile shows about 95,000 distinct CDR3 sequences, 3% to 4.5% of them singletons. Sequenced material: PBMCs. These receptors all stem from a woman aged 18-29 years with multiple sclerosis. The CDR3 runs from the conserved cysteine through the conserved F or W. D genes are given only for firm matches. Rows may omit the clone size; those that give it use once, few, many or a size class.

length	V	J	size	D	CDR3	DNA
13	TRBV12-3/TRBV12-4	TRBJ1-2	few	TRBD1	CASKTGVDYGYTF	TGTGCCAGCAAAACAGGGGTGGACTATGGCTACACCTTC
13	TRBV20-1	TRBJ2-3	many	-	CSPASTLRDTQYF	TGCAGTCCCGCTTCGACCCTCCGGGATACGCAGTATTTT
13	TRBV6-2/TRBV6-3	TRBJ1-4	few	-	CASSYRPYEKLFF	TGTGCCAGCAGTTACAGGCCGTATGAAAAACTGTTTTTT
14	TRBV5-1	TRBJ2-5	many	-	CASSRSWGEETQYF	TGCGCCAGCAGCCGGTCGTGGGGGGAAGAGACCCAGTACTTC
15	TRBV5-1	TRBJ1-1	many	-	CASSLGDNLNTEAFF	TGCGCCAGCAGCTTGGGGGACAACTTAAACACTGAAGCTTTCTTT
14	TRBV12-3/TRBV12-4	TRBJ1-5	many	-	CATSAGAINQPQHF	TGTGCCACCTCGGCGGGGGCCATCAATCAGCCCCAGCATTTT
14	TRBV20-1	TRBJ2-7	many	-	CSARHRTLSYEQYF	TGCAGTGCTCGCCATAGGACCTTATCCTACGAGCAGTACTTC
14	TRBV11-2	TRBJ2-5	few	-	CASSGEQIQETQYF	TGTGCCAGCAGCGGGGAGCAGATCCAAGAGACCCAGTACTTC
17	TRBV28	TRBJ2-6	many	-	CASSLRFTGAGANVLTF	TGTGCCAGCAGTTTGAGGTTCACCGGGGCTGGGGCCAACGTCCTGACTTTC
14	TRBV5-1	TRBJ2-5	many	TRBD2	CASSPSGGPETQYF	TGCGCCAGCAGCCCCTCGGGGGGGCCGGAGACCCAGTACTTC
14	TRBV5-1	TRBJ2-7	many	-	CASSLSEGINEQYF	TGCGCCAGCAGCTTGTCGGAAGGGATCAACGAGCAGTACTTC
14	TRBV2	TRBJ2-5	many	TRBD2	CASTTSGGQETQYF	TGTGCCAGCACTACTTCGGGAGGCCAAGAGACCCAGTACTTC
12	TRBV15	TRBJ1-5	many	-	CDAQGRNQPQHF	TGTGACGCCCAAGGTCGCAATCAGCCCCAGCATTTT
15	TRBV9	TRBJ2-7	many	TRBD1	CASSGDRGRLGEQYF	TGTGCCAGCAGCGGGGACAGGGGGCGTCTCGGCGAGCAGTACTTC
15	TRBV5-1	TRBJ1-2	many	TRBD1	CASNPWGTGGEGYTF	TGCGCCAGCAACCCCTGGGGGACAGGTGGCGAAGGCTACACCTTC
15	TRBV10-3	TRBJ1-2	-	-	CAIRLEEGFNYGYTF	TGTGCCATCAGACTTGAAGAGGGATTTAACTATGGCTACACCTTC
15	TRBV5-5	TRBJ1-1	many	TRBD1	CASNLYPGQGFEAFF	TGTGCCAGCAACCTCTACCCGGGACAGGGGTTTGAAGCTTTCTTT
10	TRBV29-1	TRBJ1-1	many	-	CSVPGIEAFF	TGCAGCGTCCCAGGGATTGAAGCTTTCTTT
13	TRBV3-1	TRBJ2-4	many	TRBD2	CASSHGGGSIQYF	TGTGCCAGCAGCCATGGCGGGGGGAGCATTCAGTACTTC
15	TRBV9	TRBJ1-1	many	-	CASSVGNTGVPEAFF	TGTGCCAGCAGCGTAGGCAACACAGGCGTTCCTGAAGCTTTCTTT
15	TRBV3-1	TRBJ2-7	many	TRBD2	CASSQEAGRSYEQYF	TGTGCCAGCAGCCAAGAAGCGGGGAGATCCTACGAGCAGTACTTC
13	TRBV20-1	TRBJ2-7	many	-	CSAVGEITYEQYF	TGCAGTGCGGTTGGGGAAATTACCTACGAGCAGTACTTC
13	TRBV29-1	TRBJ1-1	many	TRBD1	CSVRGQGTTEAFF	TGCAGCGTCCGCGGACAGGGGACCACTGAAGCTTTCTTT
16	TRBV12-3/TRBV12-4	TRBJ2-4	many	TRBD2	CASRISGGLAKNIQYF	TGTGCCAGCAGGATTAGCGGGGGGCTAGCCAAAAACATTCAGTACTTC
16	TRBV12-3/TRBV12-4	TRBJ1-2	many	TRBD1	CASSPAGQGLNYGYTF	TGTGCCAGCAGTCCTGCCGGACAGGGCCTAAACTATGGCTACACCTTC
14	TRBV6-4	TRBJ2-3	many	-	CASSTGTSTDTQYF	TGTGCCAGCAGCACTGGGACTAGCACAGATACGCAGTATTTT
12	TRBV28	TRBJ2-7	many	TRBD1	CASRQGSYEQYF	TGTGCCAGCAGACAGGGGAGCTACGAGCAGTACTTC
12	TRBV7-9	TRBJ1-2	many	-	CASSLASYGYTF	TGTGCCAGCAGCTTAGCATCCTATGGCTACACCTTC
15	TRBV6-5	TRBJ1-5	many	-	CASEHPGSPNQPQHF	TGTGCCAGCGAACACCCGGGGTCCCCCAATCAGCCCCAGCATTTT
12	TRBV20-1	TRBJ2-7	medium-sized	-	CSATDKPYEQYF	TGCAGTGCCACAGACAAGCCCTACGAGCAGTACTTC
13	TRBV20-1	TRBJ2-1	many	-	CSASEYSYNEQFF	TGCAGTGCTAGCGAATACTCCTACAATGAGCAGTTCTTC
15	TRBV9	TRBJ1-6	many	-	CASSVDGARNSPLHF	TGTGCCAGCAGCGTAGATGGGGCAAGGAATTCACCCCTCCACTTT
15	TRBV20-1	TRBJ2-2	many	TRBD2	CSARGLAGYTGELFF	TGCAGTGCCAGGGGACTAGCGGGGTACACCGGGGAGCTGTTTTTT
13	TRBV12-3/TRBV12-4	TRBJ1-1	many	TRBD1	CASSTQTGGRAFF	TGTGCCAGCAGTACCCAGACAGGGGGCCGAGCTTTCTTT
14	TRBV6-6	TRBJ1-1	many	TRBD1	CASSYRGLNTEAFF	TGTGCCAGCAGTTACAGGGGGCTGAACACTGAAGCTTTCTTT
13	TRBV3-1	TRBJ2-1	many	TRBD1	CASSLGQGVEQFF	TGTGCCAGCAGCCTGGGACAGGGGGTTGAGCAGTTCTTC
14	TRBV20-1	TRBJ1-4	-	-	CSARVDRTNEKLFF	TGCAGTGCTAGAGTAGACAGGACTAATGAAAAACTGTTTTTT
15	TRBV7-2	TRBJ1-3	many	TRBD1	CANSSGTESGNTIYF	TGTGCCAACAGCTCCGGGACAGAATCTGGAAACACCATATATTTT
15	TRBV2	TRBJ2-1	many	TRBD2	CASSEPSSGDNEQFF	TGTGCCAGCAGTGAACCCTCTAGCGGGGACAATGAGCAGTTCTTC
15	TRBV5-1	TRBJ2-5	many	TRBD1	CASSIGQGAGETQYF	TGCGCCAGCAGCATCGGACAGGGGGCGGGAGAGACCCAGTACTTC
11	TRBV10-3	TRBJ1-1	many	-	CATTEMNRAFF	TGTGCCACCACCGAAATGAATCGAGCTTTCTTT